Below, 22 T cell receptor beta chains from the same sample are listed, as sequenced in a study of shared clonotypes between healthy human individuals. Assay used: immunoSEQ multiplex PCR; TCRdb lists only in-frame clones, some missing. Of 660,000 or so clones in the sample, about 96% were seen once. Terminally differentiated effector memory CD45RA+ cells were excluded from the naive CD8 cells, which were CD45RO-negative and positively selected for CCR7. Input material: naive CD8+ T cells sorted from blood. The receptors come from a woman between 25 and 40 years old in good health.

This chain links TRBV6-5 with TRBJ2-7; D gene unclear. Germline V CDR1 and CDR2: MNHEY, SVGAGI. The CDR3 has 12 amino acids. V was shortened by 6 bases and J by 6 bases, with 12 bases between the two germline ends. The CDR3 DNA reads TGTGCCAGCAGCACCCAGACGGGCGAGCAGTACTTC. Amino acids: CASSTQTGEQYF.

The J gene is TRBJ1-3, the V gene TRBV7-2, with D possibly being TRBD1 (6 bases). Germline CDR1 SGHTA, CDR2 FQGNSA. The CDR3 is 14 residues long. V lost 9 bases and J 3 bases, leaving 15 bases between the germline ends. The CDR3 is CASSPEGGGNTIYF. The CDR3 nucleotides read TGTGCCAGTTCCCCCGAGGGGGGTGGAAACACCATATATTTT.

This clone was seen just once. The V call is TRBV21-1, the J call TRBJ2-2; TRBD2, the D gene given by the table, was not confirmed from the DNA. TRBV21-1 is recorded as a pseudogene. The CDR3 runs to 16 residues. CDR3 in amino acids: CASSKVVGKYAGELFF. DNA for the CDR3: TGTGCCAGCAGCAAAGTGGTCGGGAAATACGCCGGGGAGCTGTTTTTT.

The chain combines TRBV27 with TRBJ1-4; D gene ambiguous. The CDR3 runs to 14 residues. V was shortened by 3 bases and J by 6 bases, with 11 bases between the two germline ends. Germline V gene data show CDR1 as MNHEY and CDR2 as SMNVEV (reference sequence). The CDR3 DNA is TGTGCCAGCAGTTTTCGCGGGGTTCATGAAAAACTGTTTTTT. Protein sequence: CASSFRGVHEKLFF.

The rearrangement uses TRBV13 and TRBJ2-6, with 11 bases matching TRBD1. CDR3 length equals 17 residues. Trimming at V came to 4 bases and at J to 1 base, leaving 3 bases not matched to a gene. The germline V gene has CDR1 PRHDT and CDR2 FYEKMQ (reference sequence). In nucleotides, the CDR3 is TGTGCCAGCAGCTACGGGACAGGGGGATCTGGGGCCAACGTCCTGACTTTC. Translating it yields CASSYGTGGSGANVLTF. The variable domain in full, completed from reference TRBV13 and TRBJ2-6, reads AAGVIQSPRHLIKEKRETATLKCYPIPRHDTVYWYQQGPGQDPQFLISFYEKMQSDKGSIPDRFSAQQFSDYHSELNMSSLELGDSALYFCASSYGTGGSGANVLTFGAGSRLTVL.

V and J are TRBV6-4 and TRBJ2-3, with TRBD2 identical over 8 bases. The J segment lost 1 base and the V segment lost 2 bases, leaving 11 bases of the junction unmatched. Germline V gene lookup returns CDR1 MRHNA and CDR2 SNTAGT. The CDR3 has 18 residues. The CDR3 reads CASSDKLSSGWGTDTQYF. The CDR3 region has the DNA TGTGCCAGCAGTGACAAGCTGTCTAGCGGGTGGGGCACAGATACGCAGTATTTT.

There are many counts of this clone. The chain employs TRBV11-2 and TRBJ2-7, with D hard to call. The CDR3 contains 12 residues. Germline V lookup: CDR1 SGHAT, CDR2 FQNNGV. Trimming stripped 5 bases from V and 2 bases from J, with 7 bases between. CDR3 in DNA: TGTGCCAGCAGCACGAGCGCCTACGAGCAGTACTTC. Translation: CASSTSAYEQYF.

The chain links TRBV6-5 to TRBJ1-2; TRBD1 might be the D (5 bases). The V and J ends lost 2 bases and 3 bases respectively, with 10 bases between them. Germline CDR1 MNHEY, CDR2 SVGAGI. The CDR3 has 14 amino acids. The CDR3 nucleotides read TGTGCCAGCAGTTACGCGGGGGGGGACTATGGCTACACCTTC. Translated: CASSYAGGDYGYTF.

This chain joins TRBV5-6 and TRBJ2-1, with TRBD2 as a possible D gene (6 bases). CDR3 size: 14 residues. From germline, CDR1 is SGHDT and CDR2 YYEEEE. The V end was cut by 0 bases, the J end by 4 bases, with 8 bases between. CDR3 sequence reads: CASSLELAYNEQFF. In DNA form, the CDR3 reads TGTGCCAGCAGCTTGGAACTAGCTTACAATGAGCAGTTCTTC. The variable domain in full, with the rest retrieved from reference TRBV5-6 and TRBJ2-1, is DAGVTQSPTHLIKTRGQQVTLRCSPKSGHDTVSWYQQALGQGPQFIFQYYEEEERQRGNFPDRFSGHQFPNYSSELNVNALLLGDSALYLCASSLELAYNEQFFGPGTRLTVL.

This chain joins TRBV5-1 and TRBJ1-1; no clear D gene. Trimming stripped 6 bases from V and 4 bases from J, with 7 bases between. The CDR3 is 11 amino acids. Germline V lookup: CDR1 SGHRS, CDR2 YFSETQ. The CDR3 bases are TGCGCCAGCATCGGCCGCACTGAAGCTTTCTTT. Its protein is CASIGRTEAFF.

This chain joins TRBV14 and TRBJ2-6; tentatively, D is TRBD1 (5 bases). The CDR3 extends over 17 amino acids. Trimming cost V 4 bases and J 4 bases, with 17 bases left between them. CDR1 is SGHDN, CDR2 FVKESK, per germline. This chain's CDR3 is CASSPDRSLSGANVLTF. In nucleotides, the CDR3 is TGTGCCAGCAGCCCCGACAGAAGCCTGTCCGGGGCCAACGTCCTGACTTTC.

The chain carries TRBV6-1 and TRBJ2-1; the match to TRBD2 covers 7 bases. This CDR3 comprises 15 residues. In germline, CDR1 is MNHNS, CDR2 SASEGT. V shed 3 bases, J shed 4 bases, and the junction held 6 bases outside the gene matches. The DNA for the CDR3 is TGTGCCAGCAGTGATGTCCGGGGAGGGTACAATGAGCAGTTCTTC. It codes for CASSDVRGGYNEQFF.

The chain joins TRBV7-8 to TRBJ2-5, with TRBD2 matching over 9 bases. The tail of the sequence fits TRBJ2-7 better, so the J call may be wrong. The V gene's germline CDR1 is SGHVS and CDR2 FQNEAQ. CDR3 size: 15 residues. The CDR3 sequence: CASSLESGRSYEQYF. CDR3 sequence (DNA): TGTGCCAGCAGCTTAGAGAGCGGGAGGTCATACGAGCAGTACTTC.

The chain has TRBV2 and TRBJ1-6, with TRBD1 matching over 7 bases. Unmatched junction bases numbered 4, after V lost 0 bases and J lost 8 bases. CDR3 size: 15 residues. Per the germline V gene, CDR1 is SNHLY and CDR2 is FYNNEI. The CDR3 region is CASSEATGRDSPLHF. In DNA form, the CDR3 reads TGTGCCAGCAGTGAAGCGACAGGGCGAGATTCACCCCTCCACTTT.

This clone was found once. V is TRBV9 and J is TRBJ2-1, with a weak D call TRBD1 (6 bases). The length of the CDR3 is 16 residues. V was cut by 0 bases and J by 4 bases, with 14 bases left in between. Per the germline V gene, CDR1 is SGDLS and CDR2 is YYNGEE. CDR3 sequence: CASSVVLGAGYNEQFF. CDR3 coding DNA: TGTGCCAGCAGCGTAGTTTTGGGGGCGGGTTACAATGAGCAGTTCTTC. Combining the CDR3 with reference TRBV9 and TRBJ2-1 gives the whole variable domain DSGVTQTPKHLITATGQRVTLRCSPRSGDLSVYWYQQSLDQGLQFLIQYYNGEERAKGNILERFSAQQFPDLHSELNLSSLELGDSALYFCASSVVLGAGYNEQFFGPGTRLTVL.

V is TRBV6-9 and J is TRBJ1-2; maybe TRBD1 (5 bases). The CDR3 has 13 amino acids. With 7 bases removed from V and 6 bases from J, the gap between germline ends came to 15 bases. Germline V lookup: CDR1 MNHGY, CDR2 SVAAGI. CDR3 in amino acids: CASILKGRDGYTF. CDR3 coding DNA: TGTGCCAGCATTTTGAAGGGGAGGGATGGCTACACCTTC.

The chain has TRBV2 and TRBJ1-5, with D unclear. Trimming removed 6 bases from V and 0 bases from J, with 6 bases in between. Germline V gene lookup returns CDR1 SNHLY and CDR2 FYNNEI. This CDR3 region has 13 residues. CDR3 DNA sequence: TGTGCCAGCAGGGTTTATAGCAATCAGCCCCAGCATTTT. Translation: CASRVYSNQPQHF. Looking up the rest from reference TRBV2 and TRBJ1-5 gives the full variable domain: EPEVTQTPSHQVTQMGQEVILRCVPISNHLYFYWYRQILGQKVEFLVSFYNNEISEKSEIFDDQFSVERPDGSNFTLKIRSTKLEDSAMYFCASRVYSNQPQHFGDGTRLSIL.

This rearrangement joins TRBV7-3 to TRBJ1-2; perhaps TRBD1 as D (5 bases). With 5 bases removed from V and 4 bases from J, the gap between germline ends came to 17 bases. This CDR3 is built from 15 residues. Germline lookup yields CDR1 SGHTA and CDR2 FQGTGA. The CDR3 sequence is CASSPTPGPGYGYTF. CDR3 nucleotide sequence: TGTGCCAGCAGCCCGACCCCAGGGCCCGGCTATGGCTACACCTTC.

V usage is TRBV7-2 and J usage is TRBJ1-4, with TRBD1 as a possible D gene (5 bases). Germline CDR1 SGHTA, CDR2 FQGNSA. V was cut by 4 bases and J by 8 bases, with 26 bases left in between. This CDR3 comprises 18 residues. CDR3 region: CASSSAFETSGWGEKLFF. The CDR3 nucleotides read TGTGCCAGCAGCTCGGCCTTCGAGACCTCTGGTTGGGGGGAAAAACTGTTTTTT.

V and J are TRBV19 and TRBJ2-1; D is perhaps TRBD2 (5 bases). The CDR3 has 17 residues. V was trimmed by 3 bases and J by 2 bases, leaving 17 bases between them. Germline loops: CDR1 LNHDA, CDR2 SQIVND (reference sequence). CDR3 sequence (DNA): TGTGCCAGTAGTATTAGCGCCGGACTGACGACCTACAATGAGCAGTTCTTC. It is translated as CASSISAGLTTYNEQFF. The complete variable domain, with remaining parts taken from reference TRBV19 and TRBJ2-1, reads DGGITQSPKYLFRKEGQNVTLSCEQNLNHDAMYWYRQDPGQGLRLIYYSQIVNDFQKGDIAEGYSVSREKKESFPLTVTSAQKNPTAFYLCASSISAGLTTYNEQFFGPGTRLTVL.

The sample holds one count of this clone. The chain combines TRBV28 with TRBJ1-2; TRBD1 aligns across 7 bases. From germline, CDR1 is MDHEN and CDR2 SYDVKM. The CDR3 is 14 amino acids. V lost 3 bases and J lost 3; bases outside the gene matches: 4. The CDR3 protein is CASSFQGGDYGYTF. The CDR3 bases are TGTGCCAGCAGTTTCCAGGGGGGGGACTATGGCTACACCTTC.

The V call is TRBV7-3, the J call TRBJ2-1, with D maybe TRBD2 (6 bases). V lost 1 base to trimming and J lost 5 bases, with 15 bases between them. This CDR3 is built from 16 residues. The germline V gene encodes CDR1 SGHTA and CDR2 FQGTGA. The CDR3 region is CASSLIHGGENNEQFF. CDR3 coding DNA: TGTGCCAGCAGCTTAATACACGGGGGTGAAAACAATGAGCAGTTCTTC.